Presented here are 8 T cell receptor beta chains from one specimen sequenced in a study of control samples from healthy donors and cancer patients (dated by TCRdb to the early 2020s). Libraries were made using the immunoSEQ multiplex PCR assay. This is the immuneACCESS table as TCRdb keeps it, with only in-frame sequences that have V and J called. A part of the clones is gone; compared with another copy, unresolved V genes explain less than half, and the rest is unexplained. For this sample there are around 140,000 clones; about 92% appear just once. The ten biggest clones cover about 2.2% of the sample. Sequencing was performed on blood. Receptors were obtained from a woman aged 50 to 60 in good health.

The rearrangement joins TRBV19 to TRBJ2-3, with 10 nucleotides matching TRBD2. The CDR3 has 19 residues. The J segment lost 3 bases and the V segment lost 5 bases, leaving 17 bases of the junction unmatched. Germline-derived CDR1 and CDR2 are LNHDA and SQIVND (reference sequence). The CDR3 nucleotides are TGTGCCAGTAGTCTCGGCCGGCGTGGTGCTAGCGGGAGTACAGATACGCAGTATTTT. Translated, it gives CASSLGRRGASGSTDTQYF.

This chain uses TRBV19 with TRBJ2-3; 9 bases are shared with TRBD2. CDR1 and CDR2 from the germline V gene are LNHDA and SQIVND (reference sequence). J lost 5 bases, V lost 4 bases, and 4 bases had no gene match. CDR3 length: 14 residues. CDR3 in amino acids: CASSSGGALDTQYF. The CDR3 region has the DNA TGTGCCAGTAGTAGCGGGGGGGCTCTAGATACGCAGTATTTT.

Written as DNA, the CDR3 is TGTGCCAGCCAGGGGCGCAGGGGTCGCAATGAGCAGTTCTTC. Translation gives CASQGRRGRNEQFF. The J gene is TRBJ2-1, the V gene TRBV6-5, with D perhaps TRBD1 (6 bases). Germline loops: CDR1 MNHEY, CDR2 SVGAGI. This CDR3 region has 14 residues. V lost 8 bases, J lost 6 bases, and 17 bases lay in between.

The V call is TRBV6-6, the J call TRBJ1-1; 8 bases match TRBD1. The ends lost 6 bases at V and 2 bases at J; junction bases unmatched: 5. From germline, CDR1 is MNHNY and CDR2 SVGAGI (reference sequence). The CDR3 has 14 residues. Written as DNA, the CDR3 is TGTGCCAGCAGACCACAGGGGGGAAACACTGAAGCTTTCTTT. It encodes CASRPQGGNTEAFF.

V usage is TRBV18 and J usage is TRBJ1-4, with D unclear. Germline loops: CDR1 KGHSH, CDR2 LQKENI. Trimming stripped 3 bases from V and 8 bases from J, with 13 bases between. This CDR3 comprises 14 residues. CDR3 protein: CASSPVEVGEKLFF. In DNA, the CDR3 is TGTGCCAGCTCACCTGTGGAGGTGGGGGAAAAACTGTTTTTT.

This sequence joins TRBV12-5 and TRBJ1-1; D is ambiguous. V gave up 4 bases and J gave up 1 base, with 10 bases separating them. This CDR3 spans 14 amino acids. Germline V gene sequence: CDR1 LGHNT, CDR2 FRNRAP. CDR3: CASGSDGRNTEAFF. The DNA of the CDR3 is TGTGCTAGTGGTTCCGACGGAAGGAACACTGAAGCTTTCTTT.

The V and J genes are TRBV19 and TRBJ2-7; 8 bases match TRBD1. With V trimmed by 6 bases and J by 2 bases, 9 bases remained unmatched. This CDR3 has 15 residues. Germline V gene data show CDR1 as LNHDA and CDR2 as SQIVND (reference sequence). The DNA for the CDR3 is TGTGCCAGTAGCTCCTCGGGACAGGTTACCTACGAGCAGTACTTC. Its protein product is CASSSSGQVTYEQYF.

The chain links TRBV27 to TRBJ2-1, with TRBD2 matching over 8 bases. The CDR3 is made up of 17 amino acids. V dropped 8 bases and J dropped 0; count of bases not matched to a gene: 12. Germline CDR1 MNHEY, CDR2 SMNVEV (reference sequence). This CDR3 is CASFRTSPTSSYNEQFF. Here the CDR3 DNA reads TGTGCCAGCTTCCGGACTAGCCCGACTAGCTCCTACAATGAGCAGTTCTTC.